Listed here is a single T cell receptor (beta chain). V was clipped by 5 bases and J by 8 bases, with 12 bases between them. In germline, CDR1 is SGHVS, CDR2 FNYEAQ. The CDR3 sequence is 12 residues long. Study processing details: How many nucleated cells were present was estimated from reference gene primer amplification. Sequencing was performed with immunoSEQ multiplex PCR; in TCRdb, only in-frame clones are kept and a portion is missing. V and J calls and clone size follow that table, whereas D and trimming were derived from the DNA. Among 200,000 to 250,000 clones, roughly 90% were seen once, and the ten largest hold roughly 6%. The data belong to a study of blood T cell repertoires in COVID-19. Looking at the study overall: The study drew acute and convalescent COVID-19 samples from the United States, Italy and Spain. PBMCs, B-cell-depleted T cells, or T cells provided the cDNA or gDNA that made up the material.

The clonotype was recovered from a man aged 60-69 years who had recovered from COVID-19. Sequencing was done on a sample of peripheral blood. The rearrangement joins TRBV7-6 to TRBJ1-2; no definite D call. The CDR3 DNA reads as TGTGCCAGCAGCCCCCCCAGAGGCGGCTACACCTTC. This sequence encodes CASSPPRGGYTF.